This TCR beta chain is drawn from a study of blood T cell repertoires in COVID-19. Study information: The United States, Italy and Spain were the sources of the acute and convalescent COVID-19 samples. The cDNA or gDNA used as material had been derived from T cells, B-cell-depleted T cells, or PBMCs.

A Seattle source enrolled patients during active infection and followed them longitudinally. CDR1 and CDR2 from the germline V gene are SGHRS and YFSETQ. This CDR3 is 16 amino acids long. V gave up 1 base and J gave up 0 bases, with 11 bases separating them. This clone was observed a few times. In the authors' methods: Researchers report that nucleated cell counts were estimated from reference gene primer amplification. Repertoires were generated with immunoSEQ multiplex PCR, while TCRdb's copy carries only in-frame clones and drops some. The V and J calls and clone size were taken over from that table, and D and trimming were inferred from the DNA. The repertoire consists of 120,000 to 150,000 clones, with 80% to 90% occurring once and the leading ten covering roughly 8%.

The clonotype originates from a woman aged 55-70 years with COVID-19, enrolled during active disease. Sequencing was done on a sample of peripheral blood. The rearrangement links TRBV5-1 to TRBJ1-5; maybe TRBD1 (5 bases). This chain's CDR3 is CASSLTGDNSNQPQHF. In DNA form, the CDR3 reads TGCGCCAGCAGCTTGACGGGGGATAATAGCAATCAGCCCCAGCATTTT.